What follows are 9 T cell receptor beta chains derived from one specimen sequenced in a study of blood T cell repertoires in COVID-19. Profiled with immunoSEQ multiplex PCR; TCRdb holds only in-frame clones, not every one. The repertoire includes almost 55,000 clones, about nine tenths of them detected once, and around 30% sits in the top ten. Sequencing used peripheral blood. These receptors were taken from a human donor in a cohort sampled during active COVID-19.

V gene TRBV12-1 combines with J gene TRBJ2-7; the D call TRBD2 from the table was never checked on the DNA. TRBV12-1 is a recognized pseudogene. The length of the CDR3 is 18 residues. The CDR3 is CASSSFAPEREKAYEQYF. DNA for the CDR3: TGTGCCAGCAGCTCATTTGCGCCCGAGCGGGAGAAAGCCTACGAGCAGTACTTC.

The V gene is TRBV5-4, the J gene TRBJ2-1; D remains unclear. The CDR3 extends over 13 amino acids. V was clipped by 3 bases and J by 6 bases, with 10 bases between them. From germline, CDR1 is SGHNT and CDR2 YYREEE (reference sequence). CDR3 sequence (DNA): TGTGCCAGCAGCTGGGCCGCAGGCAATGAGCAGTTCTTC. Its translation: CASSWAAGNEQFF. The whole variable domain, remainder taken from reference TRBV5-4 and TRBJ2-1, is ETGVTQSPTHLIKTRGQQVTLRCSSQSGHNTVSWYQQALGQGPQFIFQYYREEENGRGNFPPRFSGLQFPNYSSELNVNALELDDSALYLCASSWAAGNEQFFGPGTRLTVL.

A few counts support this clone. V usage is TRBV2 and J usage is TRBJ2-7; 8 bases line up with TRBD1. CDR1 SNHLY and CDR2 FYNNEI come from the germline V gene. The CDR3 runs 14 residues. Trimming at V came to 6 bases and at J to 3 bases, leaving 7 bases not matched to a gene. CDR3 coding DNA: TGTGCCAGCAGGCGGACAGGGACCCTCTACGAGCAGTACTTC. Translation: CASRRTGTLYEQYF.

V is TRBV14 and J is TRBJ1-6; D perhaps matches TRBD1 (6 bases). CDR1 is SGHDN and CDR2 is FVKESK in the germline V gene. The CDR3 totals 14 residues. V shed 2 bases and J shed 10 bases, with 12 bases lying between them. CDR3 sequence (DNA): TGTGCCAGCAGCCAACAGACAGGTCCCTCACCCCTCCACTTT. This encodes CASSQQTGPSPLHF. The full variable domain, rest sourced from reference TRBV14 and TRBJ1-6, is EAGVTQFPSHSVIEKGQTVTLRCDPISGHDNLYWYRRVMGKEIKFLLHFVKESKQDESGMPNNRFLAERTGGTYSTLKVQPAELEDSGVYFCASSQQTGPSPLHFGNGTRLTVT.

The V gene is TRBV18, the J gene TRBJ1-2; perhaps TRBD1 as D (6 bases). The CDR3 has 15 residues. Trimming pared 6 bases from V and 4 bases from J, leaving 18 bases between. The V gene's germline CDR1 is KGHSH and CDR2 LQKENI. CDR3 in DNA: TGTGCCAGCTCCCGAGGGGGAAGCAGGGGCTATGGCTACACCTTC. It specifies CASSRGGSRGYGYTF. The complete variable domain, with remaining parts taken from reference TRBV18 and TRBJ1-2, reads NAGVMQNPRHLVRRRGQEARLRCSPMKGHSHVYWYRQLPEEGLKFMVYLQKENIIDESGMPKERFSAEFPKEGPSILRIQQVVRGDSAAYFCASSRGGSRGYGYTFGSGTRLTVV.

The chain recombines TRBV27 with TRBJ1-2, with TRBD1 matching 10 bases. Germline V gene lookup returns CDR1 MNHEY and CDR2 SMNVEV (reference sequence). J lost 8 bases, V lost 5 bases, and 5 bases had no gene match. This CDR3 has 13 amino acids. CDR3 nucleotide sequence: TGTGCCAGCAGTCGGACAGGGGGTAAAGGCTACACCTTC. As protein: CASSRTGGKGYTF.

This clone was detected only once. The chain has TRBV19 and TRBJ2-7; D ambiguous. The CDR3 runs 10 residues. CDR1 is LNHDA, CDR2 SQIVND, per germline (reference sequence). CDR3 amino acids: CALSPFEQYF. CDR3 DNA: TGTGCTTTAAGCCCCTTCGAGCAGTACTTC.

The rearrangement uses TRBV6-1 and TRBJ2-7; TRBD2 is a possible D gene (5 bases). Trimming cost V 0 bases and J 4 bases, with 16 bases left between them. Germline CDR1 and CDR2: MNHNS and SASEGT. This CDR3 region has 16 residues. The CDR3 spells CASSEAILASLYEQYF. CDR3 in DNA: TGTGCCAGCAGTGAAGCGATATTGGCTAGCCTTTACGAGCAGTACTTC.

V and J are TRBV5-1 and TRBJ2-1; TRBD2 aligns across 10 bases. Germline CDR1 and CDR2: SGHRS and YFSETQ. This CDR3 has 16 residues. The junction had 8 bases not matched to a gene; V was cut back by 3 bases and J by 5 bases. The CDR3 reads CASSSDGTSVNNEQFF. Here the CDR3 DNA reads TGCGCCAGCAGCTCCGACGGGACTAGCGTAAACAATGAGCAGTTCTTC.